Presented here are 8 T cell receptor beta chains from one specimen sequenced in a study of Graves' ophthalmopathy and Graves' hyperthyroidism. Amplified TCR beta CDR3 regions were obtained using RNA transcripts as template. An initial RT-PCR round employing HTBI primers preceded a second-round multiplex PCR. One entry per CDR3 protein results from TCRdb running MiXCR on the multiplex PCR reads. The sample has 650,000 to 900,000 distinct CDR3 sequences, roughly 41% seen once. Sequencing input: peripheral blood. The receptors originated from an adult man with Graves' ophthalmopathy.

The chain combines TRBV10-3 with TRBJ1-1; TRBD1 matches 10 bases. Germline V gene data show CDR1 as ENHRY and CDR2 as SYGVKD. The CDR3 extends over 14 amino acids. V was pared by 10 bases and J by 7 bases, with 12 bases of the junction left unmatched. CDR3 sequence reads: CATLGGQGVNEAFF. CDR3 nucleotide sequence: TGTGCCACCTTAGGAGGACAGGGGGTTAATGAAGCTTTCTTT.

This clonotype was seen a handful of times. The V call is TRBV3-1, the J call TRBJ1-6; D is uncertain. This CDR3 spans 13 amino acids. V lost 3 bases and J lost 8, with 8 bases in between. The germline CDR1 and CDR2 sequences are LGHDT and YNNKEL (reference sequence). CDR3: CASSQGRDSPLHF. CDR3 DNA sequence: TGTGCCAGCAGCCAGGGGAGGGATTCACCCCTCCACTTT.

As to this clonotype: A much bigger clone sits one base away, suggesting this may be a read error. V usage is TRBV7-9 and J usage is TRBJ2-5; D gene unclear. The length of the CDR3 is 13 residues. Germline-derived CDR1 and CDR2 are SEHNR and FQNEAQ (reference sequence). The DNA of the CDR3 is TGCGCCAGCAGCCAAGGGCCCCACGAGGCCCAGTACTTC. This codes for CASSQGPHEAQYF. Combining the CDR3 with reference TRBV7-9 and TRBJ2-5 gives the whole variable domain DTGVSQNPRHKITKRGQNVTFRCDPISEHNRLYWYRQTLGQGPEFLTYFQNEAQLEKSRLLSDRFSAERPKGSFSTLEIQRTEQGDSAMYLCASSQGPHEAQYFGPGTRLLVL.

In this sample, this clonotype turned up a few times. The chain joins TRBV7-9 to TRBJ2-3; possible D gene TRBD2, 6 bases. CDR1 SEHNR and CDR2 FQNEAQ come from the germline V gene (reference sequence). The CDR3 totals 18 residues. With 6 bases removed from V and 2 bases from J, the gap between germline ends came to 24 bases. In DNA, the CDR3 is TGTGCCAGCAGTTACTCGAGCTTGGCTAGCGAAATCACAGATACGCAGTATTTT. It encodes CASSYSSLASEITDTQYF.

A note on this clonotype: Being one base from a much bigger clone, this may be a read error. V is TRBV19 and J is TRBJ1-4; D remains unclear. Germline V gene data show CDR1 as LNHDA and CDR2 as SQIVND (reference sequence). This CDR3 spans 12 amino acids. CDR3 residues: CDSSIGQEKLFF. The CDR3 nucleotides are TGTGACAGTAGTATAGGGCAAGAAAAACTGTTTTTT.

Comments on this clonotype: At one of its ends the junction is not consistent with the germline gene, which may arise from a read error. This sequence joins TRBV7-2 and TRBJ1-4; D call uncertain. This CDR3 has 14 residues. Germline assignment: CDR1 SGHTA and CDR2 FQGNSA. CDR3 loop: CASSPVRWGEKLLF. The CDR3 nucleotides are TGTGCCAGCAGCCCCGTGAGGTGGGGTGAAAAACTGCTTTTT. Combining the CDR3 with reference TRBV7-2 and TRBJ1-4 gives the whole variable domain GAGVSQSPSNKVTEKGKDVELRCDPISGHTALYWYRQSLGQGLEFLIYFQGNSAPDKSGLPSDRFSAERTGGSVSTLTIQRTQQEDSAVYLCASSPVRWGEKLLFGSGTQLSVL.

V is TRBV7-9 and J is TRBJ1-1, with 12 bases identical to TRBD1. From germline, CDR1 is SEHNR and CDR2 FQNEAQ (reference sequence). The CDR3 is 16 amino acids. Germline trimming cut 3 bases from V and 6 bases from J; bases unmatched to any gene: 8. The CDR3 sequence: CASSLRDRGQGAEAFF. CDR3 sequence (DNA): TGTGCCAGCAGCTTGAGGGACAGGGGGCAAGGTGCTGAAGCTTTCTTT. The variable domain in full, with the rest retrieved from reference TRBV7-9 and TRBJ1-1, is DTGVSQNPRHKITKRGQNVTFRCDPISEHNRLYWYRQTLGQGPEFLTYFQNEAQLEKSRLLSDRFSAERPKGSFSTLEIQRTEQGDSAMYLCASSLRDRGQGAEAFFGQGTRLTVV.

The CDR3: CAISHGGQETQYF. DNA for the CDR3: TGTGCCATCAGCCACGGGGGGCAAGAGACCCAGTACTTC. The J gene is TRBJ2-5, the V gene TRBV10-3, with 7 bases that match TRBD2. From germline, CDR1 is ENHRY and CDR2 SYGVKD. After removal of 6 bases from V and 2 bases from J, the junction contained 3 bases not matched to a gene. This CDR3 comprises 13 residues.